Listed here are 10 T cell receptor beta chains from one sample, sequenced in a study of blood T cell repertoires in COVID-19. Assay used: immunoSEQ multiplex PCR; TCRdb lists only in-frame clones, some missing. The sample lists fewer than 150,000 clones, 75% to 90% seen once, with about 18% in the top ten. Sequences were obtained from PBMCs or T cells enriched from blood (not recorded which). The source is a man younger than 40 who had recovered from COVID-19.

The rearrangement links TRBV12-3 or TRBV12-4 to TRBJ2-7; 7 bases match TRBD1. CDR3 length: 12 amino acids. Trimming removed 6 bases from V and 3 bases from J; junction bases left unmatched: 2. In DNA, the CDR3 is TGTGCCAGCAGCGGGACAGACTACGAGCAGTACGTC. Translation gives CASSGTDYEQYV.

The rearrangement joins TRBV6-5 to TRBJ2-7, with unresolved D. The germline gives CDR1 MNHEY, CDR2 SVGAGI. CDR3 size: 13 residues. The V end lost 5 bases, the J end lost 1 base, and 9 bases lay between the germline ends. CDR3 protein: CASSLEASYEQYF. The DNA for the CDR3 is TGTGCCAGCAGTCTAGAGGCGTCCTACGAGCAGTACTTC.

This clone was seen a few times. The chain uses TRBV19 and TRBJ1-1; D is possibly TRBD1 (5 bases). This CDR3 is built from 15 residues. Per germline, CDR1 LNHDA and CDR2 SQIVND (reference sequence). V was cut by 6 bases and J by 6 bases, with 20 bases left in between. CDR3 in amino acids: CASSQGPNGIAEAFF. CDR3 nucleotides: TGTGCCAGTAGCCAGGGCCCTAACGGTATCGCTGAAGCTTTCTTT.

V and J are TRBV4-1 and TRBJ1-1; the D gene is possibly TRBD1 (6 bases). Per germline, CDR1 MGHRA and CDR2 YSYEKL. The CDR3 is 14 residues long. Trimming cost V 3 bases and J 1 base, with 9 bases left between them. CDR3 bases: TGCGCCAGCAGCCAGGACAGAGCGAACACTGAAGCTTTCTTT. Its translation: CASSQDRANTEAFF.

This chain links TRBV30 with TRBJ1-5, with D perhaps matching TRBD1 (6 bases). The CDR3 is 13 residues long. Germline CDR1 and CDR2: GTSNPN and SVGIG (reference sequence). The V gene lost 0 bases and the J gene lost 5 bases, with 8 bases spanning the gap. CDR3 nucleotides: TGTGCCTGGAGTGTACAGGGAGATCAGCCCCAGCATTTT. Translating gives CAWSVQGDQPQHF. The whole variable domain, filled in from reference TRBV30 and TRBJ1-5, reads SQTIHQWPATLVQPVGSPLSLECTVEGTSNPNLYWYRQAAGRGLQLLFYSVGIGQISSEVPQNLSASRPQDRQFILSSKKLLLSDSGFYLCAWSVQGDQPQHFGDGTRLSIL.

CDR3 region: CAWSVLVTDTQYF. Written as DNA, the CDR3 is TGTGCCTGGAGTGTACTGGTCACAGATACGCAGTATTTT. V and J are TRBV30 and TRBJ2-3; D remains ambiguous. The germline V and J ends were trimmed by 0 bases and 2 bases, with 6 bases remaining between them. Germline assignment: CDR1 GTSNPN and CDR2 SVGIG (reference sequence). CDR3 length: 13 residues.

In this sample, this clone turned up once. The rearrangement uses TRBV16 and TRBJ1-1; no clear D. Trimming took off 4 bases at V and 7 bases at J, with 16 bases between the two ends. The germline V gene encodes CDR1 KGHSY and CDR2 FQNENV. The CDR3 has 14 amino acids. CDR3 DNA sequence: TGTGCCAGCAGCCCATCCCCTGAGTCGGGTGAAGCTTTCTTT. Its translation: CASSPSPESGEAFF.

CDR3 protein: CASSRQGKETQYF. The CDR3 DNA reads TGTGCCAGCAGCCGTCAGGGGAAGGAGACCCAGTACTTC. V usage is TRBV9 and J usage is TRBJ2-5; D is possibly TRBD1 (6 bases). Trimming removed 4 bases at V and 5 bases at J, with 12 bases between. CDR3 length: 13 amino acids. Per the germline V gene, CDR1 is SGDLS and CDR2 is YYNGEE.

This sequence joins TRBV27 and TRBJ2-2; D call uncertain. This CDR3 is built from 18 residues. The V and J ends lost 0 bases and 1 base respectively, with 15 bases between them. Germline CDR1 is MNHEY and CDR2 is SMNVEV (reference sequence). CDR3 nucleotides: TGTGCCAGCAGTTTATCGGCCCTCAGGAAGGAGAACACCGGGGAGCTGTTTTTT. This encodes CASSLSALRKENTGELFF.

The J gene is TRBJ2-5, the V gene TRBV6-5; 8 bases fit TRBD2. There are 14 residues in the CDR3. The V segment lost 7 bases and the J segment 2 bases; nucleotides outside the gene matches: 6. The germline CDR1 and CDR2 sequences are MNHEY and SVGAGI. CDR3 nucleotide sequence: TGTGCCAGCATGACGGGGGGGCAACAAGAGACCCAGTACTTC. Protein: CASMTGGQQETQYF.